The source of this T cell receptor beta chain is a study of CD8 T cells in Susac syndrome. Study-wide results and limits: The study's TCR sequencing and HLA analysis drew on a certain number of individuals. That number was acknowledged as relatively small.

A quantity of about 0.45 to 1 ug RNA underwent reverse transcription using random hexamers. Amplification of TCR beta CDR3 spanned 54 Vbeta and 13 Jbeta via immunoSEQ multiplex PCR. TCRdb re-called the immunoSEQ multiplex PCR reads with MiXCR, one entry per CDR3 protein. The data show some 300,000 distinct CDR3 sequences, 70% to 90% seen once. Germline lookup yields CDR1 MNHEY and CDR2 SMNVEV (reference sequence). CDR3 size: 13 residues. The ends lost 5 bases at V and 11 bases at J; junction bases unmatched: 8. Remarks on this clonotype: Its antigen is still unknown.

From blood CD8+ and CD4+ T cells, the TCR beta chain was sequenced. The multiple sclerosis control group comprised treatment-naive patients with stable or active relapsing-remitting disease. The receptor comes from a human donor with multiple sclerosis. The rearrangement links TRBV27 to TRBJ2-1; TRBD2 matches 8 bases. What was sequenced was CD8+ T cells from PBMCs. In DNA, the CDR3 is TGTGCCAGCAGTACCGGGACTAGTAGGAAGCAGTTCTTC. This sequence encodes CASSTGTSRKQFF.